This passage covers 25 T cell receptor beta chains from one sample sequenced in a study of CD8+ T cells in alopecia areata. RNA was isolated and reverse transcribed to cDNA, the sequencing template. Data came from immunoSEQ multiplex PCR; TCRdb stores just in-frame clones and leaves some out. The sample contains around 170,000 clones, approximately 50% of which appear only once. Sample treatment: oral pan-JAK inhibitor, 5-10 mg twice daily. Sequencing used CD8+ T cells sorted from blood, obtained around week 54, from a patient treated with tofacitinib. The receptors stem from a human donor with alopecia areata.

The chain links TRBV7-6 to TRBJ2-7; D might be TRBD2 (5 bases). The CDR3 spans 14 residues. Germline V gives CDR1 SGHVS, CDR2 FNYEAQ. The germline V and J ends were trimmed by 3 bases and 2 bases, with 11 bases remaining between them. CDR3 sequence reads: CASSLLLGTYEQYF. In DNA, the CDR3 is TGTGCCAGCAGCTTGCTTCTCGGGACCTACGAGCAGTACTTC.

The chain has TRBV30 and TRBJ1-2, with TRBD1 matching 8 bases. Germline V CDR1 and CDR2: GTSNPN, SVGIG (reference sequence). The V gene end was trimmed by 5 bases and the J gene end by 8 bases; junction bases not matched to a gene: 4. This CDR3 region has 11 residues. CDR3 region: CAWGQGEGYTF. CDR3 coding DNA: TGTGCCTGGGGACAGGGCGAAGGCTACACCTTC. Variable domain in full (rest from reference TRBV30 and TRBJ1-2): SQTIHQWPATLVQPVGSPLSLECTVEGTSNPNLYWYRQAAGRGLQLLFYSVGIGQISSEVPQNLSASRPQDRQFILSSKKLLLSDSGFYLCAWGQGEGYTFGSGTRLTVV.

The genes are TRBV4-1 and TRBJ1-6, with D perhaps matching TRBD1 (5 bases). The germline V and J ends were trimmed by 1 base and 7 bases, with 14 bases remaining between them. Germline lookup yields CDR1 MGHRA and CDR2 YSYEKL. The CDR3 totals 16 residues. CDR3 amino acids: CASSQVSGGANSPLHF. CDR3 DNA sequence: TGCGCCAGCAGCCAAGTTTCAGGTGGGGCCAATTCACCCCTCCACTTT.

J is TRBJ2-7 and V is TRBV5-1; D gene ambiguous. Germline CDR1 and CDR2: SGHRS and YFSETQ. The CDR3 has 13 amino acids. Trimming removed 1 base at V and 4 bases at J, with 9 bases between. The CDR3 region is CASSLTSLYEQYF. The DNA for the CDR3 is TGCGCCAGCAGCTTGACCTCCCTATACGAGCAGTACTTC.

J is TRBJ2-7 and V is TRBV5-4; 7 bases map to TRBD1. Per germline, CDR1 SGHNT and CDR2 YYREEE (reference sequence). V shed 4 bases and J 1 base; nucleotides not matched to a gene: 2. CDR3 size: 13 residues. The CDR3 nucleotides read TGTGCCAGCAGCCCGGGACAGTCCTACGAGCAGTACTTC. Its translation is CASSPGQSYEQYF.

The CDR3 here is CASSFYRGYQETQYF. CDR3 sequence (DNA): TGTGCCAGCAGCTTCTACAGGGGTTACCAAGAGACCCAGTACTTC. The chain has TRBV11-2 and TRBJ2-5, with 7 bases aligning to TRBD1. The trim removed 3 bases at V and 0 bases at J, leaving 4 bases unmatched. Germline CDR1 SGHAT, CDR2 FQNNGV. The CDR3 totals 15 residues.

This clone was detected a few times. CDR3: CSVDILNPYEQYF. The CDR3 bases are TGCAGCGTTGACATACTGAATCCCTACGAGCAGTACTTC. The chain has TRBV29-1 and TRBJ2-7; no clear D gene. Germline CDR1 and CDR2: SQVTM and ANQGSEA. This CDR3 contains 13 residues. Trimming left V 3 bases short and J 2 bases short, with 11 bases between.

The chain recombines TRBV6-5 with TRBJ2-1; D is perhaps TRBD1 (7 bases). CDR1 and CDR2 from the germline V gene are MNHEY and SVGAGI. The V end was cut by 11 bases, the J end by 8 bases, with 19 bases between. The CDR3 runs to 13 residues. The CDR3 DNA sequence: TGTGCCGCAACGCCTTCAGGGGGGTATGAGCAGTTCTTC. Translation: CAATPSGGYEQFF.

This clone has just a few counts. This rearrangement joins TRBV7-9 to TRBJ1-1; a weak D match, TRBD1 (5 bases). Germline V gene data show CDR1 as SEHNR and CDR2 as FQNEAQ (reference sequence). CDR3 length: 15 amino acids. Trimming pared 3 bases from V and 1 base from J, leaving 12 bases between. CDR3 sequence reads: CASSFLLGTNTEAFF. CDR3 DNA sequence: TGTGCCAGCAGCTTTCTTCTGGGGACGAACACTGAAGCTTTCTTT.

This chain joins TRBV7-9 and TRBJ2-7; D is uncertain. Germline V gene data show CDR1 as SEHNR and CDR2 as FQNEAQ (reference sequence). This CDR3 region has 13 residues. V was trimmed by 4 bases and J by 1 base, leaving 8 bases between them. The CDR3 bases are TGTGCCAGCAGCTCACCCAATTCCTACGAGCAGTACTTC. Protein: CASSSPNSYEQYF.

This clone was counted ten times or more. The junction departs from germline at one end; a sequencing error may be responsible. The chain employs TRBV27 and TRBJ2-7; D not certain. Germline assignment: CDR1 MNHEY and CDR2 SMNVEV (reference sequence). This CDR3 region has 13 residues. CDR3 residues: CASSLSISLPRDF. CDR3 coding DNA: TGTGCCAGCAGTTTATCGATTTCGCTCCCACGGGACTTC.

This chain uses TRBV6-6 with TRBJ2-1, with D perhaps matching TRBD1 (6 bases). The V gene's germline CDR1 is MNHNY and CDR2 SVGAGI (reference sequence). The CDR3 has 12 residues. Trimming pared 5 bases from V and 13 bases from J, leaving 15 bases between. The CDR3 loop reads CASSAGTSRQFF. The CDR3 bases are TGTGCCAGCAGTGCCGGGACAAGTCGACAGTTCTTC.

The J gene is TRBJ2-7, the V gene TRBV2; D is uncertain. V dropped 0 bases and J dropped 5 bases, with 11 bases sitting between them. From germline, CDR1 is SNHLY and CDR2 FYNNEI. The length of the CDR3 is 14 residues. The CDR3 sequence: CASSEARILDEQYF. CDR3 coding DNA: TGTGCCAGCAGTGAAGCGAGAATTTTGGACGAGCAGTACTTC.

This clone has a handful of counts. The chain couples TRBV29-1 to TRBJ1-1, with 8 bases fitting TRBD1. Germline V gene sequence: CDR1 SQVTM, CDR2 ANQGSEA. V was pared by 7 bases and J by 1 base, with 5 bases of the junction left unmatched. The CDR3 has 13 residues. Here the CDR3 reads CSGDRGPNTEAFF. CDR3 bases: TGCAGCGGAGACAGGGGCCCGAACACTGAAGCTTTCTTT.

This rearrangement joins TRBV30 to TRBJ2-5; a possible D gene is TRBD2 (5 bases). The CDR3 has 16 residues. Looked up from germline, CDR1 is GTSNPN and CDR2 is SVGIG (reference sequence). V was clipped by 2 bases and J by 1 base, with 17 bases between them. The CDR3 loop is CAWSPRVERPQETQYF. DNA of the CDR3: TGTGCCTGGAGTCCGCGGGTGGAGCGGCCCCAAGAGACCCAGTACTTC.

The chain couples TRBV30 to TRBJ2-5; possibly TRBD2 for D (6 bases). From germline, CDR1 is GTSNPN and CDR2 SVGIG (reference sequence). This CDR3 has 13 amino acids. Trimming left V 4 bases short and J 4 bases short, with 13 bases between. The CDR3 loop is CAWTRRRAETQYF. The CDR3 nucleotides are TGTGCCTGGACCCGCAGGAGGGCAGAGACCCAGTACTTC. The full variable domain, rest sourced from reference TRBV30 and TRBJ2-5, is SQTIHQWPATLVQPVGSPLSLECTVEGTSNPNLYWYRQAAGRGLQLLFYSVGIGQISSEVPQNLSASRPQDRQFILSSKKLLLSDSGFYLCAWTRRRAETQYFGPGTRLLVL.

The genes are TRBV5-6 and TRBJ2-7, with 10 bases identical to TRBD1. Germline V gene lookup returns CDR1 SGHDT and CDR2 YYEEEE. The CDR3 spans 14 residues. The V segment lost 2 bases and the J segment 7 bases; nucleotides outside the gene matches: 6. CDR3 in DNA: TGTGCCAGCAGCTTCGGACAGGGGGTAGGTGAGCAGTACTTC. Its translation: CASSFGQGVGEQYF.

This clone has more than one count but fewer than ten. CDR3: CASSLSSEAFF. The CDR3 region has the DNA TGTGCCAGCAGCTTAAGCTCAGAAGCTTTCTTT. The rearrangement links TRBV7-9 to TRBJ1-1, with D unresolved. The length of the CDR3 is 11 residues. The germline gives CDR1 SEHNR, CDR2 FQNEAQ (reference sequence). Trimming shortened V by 2 bases and J by 8 bases, and 6 bases separated the two germline ends.

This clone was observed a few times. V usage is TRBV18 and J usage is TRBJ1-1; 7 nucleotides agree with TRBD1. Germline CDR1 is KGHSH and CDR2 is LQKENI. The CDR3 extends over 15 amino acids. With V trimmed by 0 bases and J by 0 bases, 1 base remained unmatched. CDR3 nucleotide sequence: TGTGCCAGCTCACCACCGGACAGGATGAACACTGAAGCTTTCTTT. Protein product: CASSPPDRMNTEAFF. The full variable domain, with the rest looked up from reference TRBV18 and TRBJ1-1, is NAGVMQNPRHLVRRRGQEARLRCSPMKGHSHVYWYRQLPEEGLKFMVYLQKENIIDESGMPKERFSAEFPKEGPSILRIQQVVRGDSAAYFCASSPPDRMNTEAFFGQGTRLTVV.

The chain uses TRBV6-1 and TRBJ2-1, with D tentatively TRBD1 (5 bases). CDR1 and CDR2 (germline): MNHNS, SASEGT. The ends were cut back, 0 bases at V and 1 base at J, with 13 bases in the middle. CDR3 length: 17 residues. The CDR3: CASSEALRGWSYNEQFF. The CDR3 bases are TGTGCCAGCAGTGAAGCGCTAAGGGGATGGTCCTACAATGAGCAGTTCTTC.

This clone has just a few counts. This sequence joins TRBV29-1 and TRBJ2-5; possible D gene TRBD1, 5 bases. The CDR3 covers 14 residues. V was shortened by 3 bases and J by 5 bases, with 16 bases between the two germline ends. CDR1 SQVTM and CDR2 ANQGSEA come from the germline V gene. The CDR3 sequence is CSVESLGAGETQYF. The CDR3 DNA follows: TGCAGCGTTGAGAGCTTAGGGGCCGGGGAGACCCAGTACTTC.

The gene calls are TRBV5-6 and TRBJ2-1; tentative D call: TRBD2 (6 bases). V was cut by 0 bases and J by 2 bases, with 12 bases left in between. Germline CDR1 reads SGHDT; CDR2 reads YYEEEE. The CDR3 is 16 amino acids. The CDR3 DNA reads TGTGCCAGCAGCTTGGTTGGGGGGAACGCCTACAATGAGCAGTTCTTC. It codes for CASSLVGGNAYNEQFF.

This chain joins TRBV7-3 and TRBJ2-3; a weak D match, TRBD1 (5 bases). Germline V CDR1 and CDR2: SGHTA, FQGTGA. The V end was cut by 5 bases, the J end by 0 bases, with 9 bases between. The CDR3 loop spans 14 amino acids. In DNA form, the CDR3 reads TGTGCCAGCAGCCCCGGACAAAGCACAGATACGCAGTATTTT. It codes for CASSPGQSTDTQYF.

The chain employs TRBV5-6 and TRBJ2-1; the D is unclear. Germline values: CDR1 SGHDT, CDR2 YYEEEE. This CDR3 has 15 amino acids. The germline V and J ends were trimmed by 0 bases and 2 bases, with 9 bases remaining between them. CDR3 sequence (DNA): TGTGCCAGCAGCTTGGCCGTAGCAACCTACAATGAGCAGTTCTTC. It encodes CASSLAVATYNEQFF.

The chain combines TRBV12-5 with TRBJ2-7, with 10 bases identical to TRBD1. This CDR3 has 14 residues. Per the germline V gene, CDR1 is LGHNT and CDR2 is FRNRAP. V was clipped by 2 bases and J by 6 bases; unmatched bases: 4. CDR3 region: CASGLSGTGVEQYF. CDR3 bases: TGTGCTAGTGGTTTGTCTGGGACAGGGGTCGAGCAGTACTTC.